This TCR beta chain was sequenced for a study of blood T cell repertoires in COVID-19. Study overall: Samples taken during acute and convalescent COVID-19 were collected in the United States, Italy and Spain. The analysed material was cDNA or gDNA that came from T cells, B-cell-depleted T cells, or PBMCs.

A single count supports this clone. Generated by immunoSEQ multiplex PCR, the TCRdb table keeps only in-frame clones and is missing some. The table includes approximately 87,000 clones, about 89% detected once. V was clipped by 7 bases and J by 8 bases, with 14 bases between them. The CDR3 is made up of 13 amino acids. CDR1 LNHDA and CDR2 SQIVND come from the germline V gene (reference sequence). The material sequenced was peripheral blood. This chain connects TRBV19 to TRBJ1-4, with D perhaps TRBD1 (5 bases). The TCR sequence derives from a man in his 70s with active or convalescent COVID-19. The CDR3 reads CASTGQGYEKLFF. The CDR3 DNA sequence: TGTGCCAGTACCGGCCAGGGCTACGAAAAACTGTTTTTT.